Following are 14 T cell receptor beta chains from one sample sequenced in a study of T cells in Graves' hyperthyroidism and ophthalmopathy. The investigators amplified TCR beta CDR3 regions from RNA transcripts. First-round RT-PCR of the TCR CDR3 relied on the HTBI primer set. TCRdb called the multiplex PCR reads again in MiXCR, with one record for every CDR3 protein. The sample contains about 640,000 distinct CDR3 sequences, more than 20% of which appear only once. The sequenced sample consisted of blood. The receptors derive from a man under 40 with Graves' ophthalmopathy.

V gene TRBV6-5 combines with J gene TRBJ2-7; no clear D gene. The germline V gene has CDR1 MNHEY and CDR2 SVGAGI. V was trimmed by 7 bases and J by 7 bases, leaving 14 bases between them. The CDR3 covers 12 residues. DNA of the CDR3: TGTGCCAGCACCGCGAATTGGCGTGAGCAGTACTTC. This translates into CASTANWREQYF.

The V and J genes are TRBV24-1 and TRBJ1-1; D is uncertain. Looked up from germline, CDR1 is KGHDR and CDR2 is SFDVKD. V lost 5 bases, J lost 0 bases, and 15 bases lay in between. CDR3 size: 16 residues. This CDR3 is CATSAGPQAVNTEAFF. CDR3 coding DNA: TGTGCCACCAGTGCTGGCCCCCAGGCCGTGAACACTGAAGCTTTCTTT.

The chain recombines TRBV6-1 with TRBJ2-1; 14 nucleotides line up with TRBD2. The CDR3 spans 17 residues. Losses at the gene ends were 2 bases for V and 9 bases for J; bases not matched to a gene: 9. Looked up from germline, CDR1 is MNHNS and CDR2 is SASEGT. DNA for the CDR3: TGTGCCAGCAGTGAAATCCGGGGACTAGCGGGAGATGGTGAGCAGTTCTTC. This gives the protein CASSEIRGLAGDGEQFF.

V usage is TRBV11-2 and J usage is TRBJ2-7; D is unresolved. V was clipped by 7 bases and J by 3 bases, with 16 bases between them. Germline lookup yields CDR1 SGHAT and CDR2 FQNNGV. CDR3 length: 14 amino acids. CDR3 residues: CASTPTSPHYEQYF. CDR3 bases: TGTGCCAGCACTCCCACTTCCCCTCACTACGAGCAGTACTTC.

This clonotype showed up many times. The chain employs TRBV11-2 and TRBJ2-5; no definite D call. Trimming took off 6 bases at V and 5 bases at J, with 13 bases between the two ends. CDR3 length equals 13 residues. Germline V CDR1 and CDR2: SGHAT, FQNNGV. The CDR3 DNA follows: TGTGCCAGCAGTCCCGACCGCGGTGAGACCCAGTACTTC. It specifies CASSPDRGETQYF.

The CDR3 DNA sequence: TGTGCCAGCAGCTCCCCCGACCCCGCGGATAGCACAGATACGCAGTATTTT. This gives the protein CASSSPDPADSTDTQYF. The chain is built from TRBV9 and TRBJ2-3, with no clear D. This CDR3 contains 17 residues. Trimming pared 4 bases from V and 0 bases from J, leaving 18 bases between. Per the germline V gene, CDR1 is SGDLS and CDR2 is YYNGEE.

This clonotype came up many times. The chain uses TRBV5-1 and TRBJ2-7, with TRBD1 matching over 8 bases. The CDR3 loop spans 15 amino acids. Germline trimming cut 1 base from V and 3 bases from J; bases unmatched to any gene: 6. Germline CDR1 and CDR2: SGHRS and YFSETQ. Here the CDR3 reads CASSLQAGGNYEQYF. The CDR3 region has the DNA TGCGCCAGCAGCTTGCAGGCAGGGGGCAACTACGAGCAGTACTTC.

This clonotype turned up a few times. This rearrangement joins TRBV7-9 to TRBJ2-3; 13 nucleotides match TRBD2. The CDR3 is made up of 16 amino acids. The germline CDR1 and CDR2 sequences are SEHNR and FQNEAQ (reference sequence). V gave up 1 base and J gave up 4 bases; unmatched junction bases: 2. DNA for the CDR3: TGTGCCAGCAGCTTAGTGGGACTAGCGGGGTCAGATACGCAGTATTTT. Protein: CASSLVGLAGSDTQYF.

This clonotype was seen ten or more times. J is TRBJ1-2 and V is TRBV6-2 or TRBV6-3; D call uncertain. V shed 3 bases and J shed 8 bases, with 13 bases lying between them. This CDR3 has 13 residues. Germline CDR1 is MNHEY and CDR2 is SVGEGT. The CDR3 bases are TGTGCCAGCAGTTATTACGGAGAGGAAGGCTACACCTTC. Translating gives CASSYYGEEGYTF.

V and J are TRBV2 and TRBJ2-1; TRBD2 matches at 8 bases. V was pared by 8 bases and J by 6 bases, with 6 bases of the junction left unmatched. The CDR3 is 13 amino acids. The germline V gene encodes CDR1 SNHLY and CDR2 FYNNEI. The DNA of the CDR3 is TGTGCCAGCTGGCCGGGACTAGGCAATGAGCAGTTCTTC. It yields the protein CASWPGLGNEQFF.

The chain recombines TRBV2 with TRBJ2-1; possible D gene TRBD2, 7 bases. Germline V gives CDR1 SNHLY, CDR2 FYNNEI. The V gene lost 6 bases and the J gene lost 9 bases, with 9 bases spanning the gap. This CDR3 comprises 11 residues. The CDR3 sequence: CASRGGGEQFF. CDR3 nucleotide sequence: TGTGCCAGCAGGGGAGGGGGTGAGCAGTTCTTC.

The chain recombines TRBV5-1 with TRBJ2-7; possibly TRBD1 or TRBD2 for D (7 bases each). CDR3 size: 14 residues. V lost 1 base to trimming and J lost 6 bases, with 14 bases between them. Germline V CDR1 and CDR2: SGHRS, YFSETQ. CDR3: CASSLRQGGIEQYF. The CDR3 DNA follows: TGCGCCAGCAGCTTGCGGCAGGGGGGGATCGAGCAGTACTTC.

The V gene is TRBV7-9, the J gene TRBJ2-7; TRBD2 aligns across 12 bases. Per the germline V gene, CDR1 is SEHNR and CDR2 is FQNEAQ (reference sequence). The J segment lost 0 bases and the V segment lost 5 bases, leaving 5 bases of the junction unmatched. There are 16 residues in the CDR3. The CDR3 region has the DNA TGTGCCAGCAGCCTATGGACTAGCGGGACCTCCTACGAGCAGTACTTC. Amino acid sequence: CASSLWTSGTSYEQYF.

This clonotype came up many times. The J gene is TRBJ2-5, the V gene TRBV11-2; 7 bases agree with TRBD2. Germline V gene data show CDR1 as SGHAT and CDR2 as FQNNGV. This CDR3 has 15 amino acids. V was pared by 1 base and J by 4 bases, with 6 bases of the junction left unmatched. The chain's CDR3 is CASSLGLAELETQYF. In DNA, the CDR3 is TGTGCCAGCAGCTTAGGGCTAGCGGAGTTAGAGACCCAGTACTTC.